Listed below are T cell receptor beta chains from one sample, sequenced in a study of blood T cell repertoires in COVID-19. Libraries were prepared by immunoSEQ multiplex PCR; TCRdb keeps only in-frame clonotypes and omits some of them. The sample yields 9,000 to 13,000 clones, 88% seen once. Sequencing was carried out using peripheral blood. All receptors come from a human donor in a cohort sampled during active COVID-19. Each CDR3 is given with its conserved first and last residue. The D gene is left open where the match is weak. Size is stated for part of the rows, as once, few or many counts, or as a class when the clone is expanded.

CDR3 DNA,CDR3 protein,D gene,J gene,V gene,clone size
TGTGCCAGCAGCTTATACGACACAGAATCCACTGAAGCTTTCTTT,CASSLYDTESTEAFF,.,TRBJ1-1,TRBV7-2,.
TGTGCCAGCAGTTACTCGCGGACAGGGGGCAATCAGCCCCAGCATTTT,CASSYSRTGGNQPQHF,TRBD1,TRBJ1-5,TRBV6-5,few
TGCGCCAGCAGCTTGGACGGGTCCACTGAAGCTTTCTTT,CASSLDGSTEAFF,.,TRBJ1-1,TRBV5-1,.
TGTGCCAGCAGTCCATATAGCGGGGTGTTACACGGGGAGCTGTTTTTT,CASSPYSGVLHGELFF,TRBD2,TRBJ2-2,TRBV27,.
TGTGCCAGCAGCCTAAATACAGGCTCTGGGGATGGCTACACCTTC,CASSLNTGSGDGYTF,.,TRBJ1-2,TRBV7-9,.
TGTGCCAGCAGCTTCGAGGGCTATGGGGCCAACGTCCTGACTTTC,CASSFEGYGANVLTF,.,TRBJ2-6,TRBV11-2,once
TGTGCCAGCAGTGTCGCAGGGGGCGAGGCAGATACGCAGTATTTT,CASSVAGGEADTQYF,TRBD1,TRBJ2-3,TRBV6-4,few
TGTGCCAGCAGCGTAGCCAGGGGAGCTGCAACTAATGAAAAACTGTTTTTT,CASSVARGAATNEKLFF,.,TRBJ1-4,TRBV9,.
TGTGCCATCAGCGCAGGGGGCGGAGGAACTGAAGCTTTCTTT,CAISAGGGGTEAFF,TRBD1,TRBJ1-1,TRBV10-3,.
TGTGCCAGCAGTTATGTAAGCCAGGGGTCCTACGAGCAGTACTTC,CASSYVSQGSYEQYF,.,TRBJ2-7,TRBV6-5,.
TGTGCCAGCAGCTTAGTCGGGGCTGAAGCTTTCTTT,CASSLVGAEAFF,.,TRBJ1-1,TRBV11-2,.
TGCGCCAGCAGCCCCTCCGGGACAGGGAAGGTCCGCCATAGCAATCAGCCCCAGCATTTT,CASSPSGTGKVRHSNQPQHF,TRBD1,TRBJ1-5,TRBV5-1,.
TGTGCCAGCAGCGTAACAGACGGGGAGCTGTTTTTT,CASSVTDGELFF,.,TRBJ2-2,TRBV9,.
TGTGCCAGCAGTTCGACAGGGATCGGCACTGAAGCTTTCTTT,CASSSTGIGTEAFF,TRBD1,TRBJ1-1,TRBV6-6,.
TGTGCCAGCAGCTTCGGGACACTGAACTATGGCTACACCTTC,CASSFGTLNYGYTF,.,TRBJ1-2,TRBV7-9,.
TGTGCCAGTAGTATAAGGACGGGATATGGCTACACCTTC,CASSIRTGYGYTF,.,TRBJ1-2,TRBV19,.
TGCGCCAGCAGCTTGGGTAGCGGGGGACGCCAAGAGACCCAGTACTTC,CASSLGSGGRQETQYF,TRBD2,TRBJ2-5,TRBV5-1,.
TGTGCCAGCTCACCGGGACAGGGGGCGGCAGATACGCAGTATTTT,CASSPGQGAADTQYF,TRBD1,TRBJ2-3,TRBV18,.